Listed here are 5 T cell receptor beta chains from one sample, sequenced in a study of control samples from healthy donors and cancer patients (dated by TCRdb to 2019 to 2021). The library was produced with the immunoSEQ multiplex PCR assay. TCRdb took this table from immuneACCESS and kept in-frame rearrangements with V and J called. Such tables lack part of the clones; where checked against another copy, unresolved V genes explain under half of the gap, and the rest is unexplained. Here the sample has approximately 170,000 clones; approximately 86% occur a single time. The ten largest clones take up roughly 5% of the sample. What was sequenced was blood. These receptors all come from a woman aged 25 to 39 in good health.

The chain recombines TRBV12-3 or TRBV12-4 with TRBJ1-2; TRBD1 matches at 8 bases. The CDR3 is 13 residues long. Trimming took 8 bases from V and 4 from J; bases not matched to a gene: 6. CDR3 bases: TGTGCCAGCTACAGGGGGGGCAGCTATGGCTACACCTTC. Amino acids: CASYRGGSYGYTF.

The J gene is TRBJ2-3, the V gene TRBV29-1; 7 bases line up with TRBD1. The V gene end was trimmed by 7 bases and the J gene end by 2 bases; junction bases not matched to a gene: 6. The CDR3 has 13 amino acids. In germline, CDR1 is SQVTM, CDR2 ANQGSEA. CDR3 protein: CSARTGDTDTQYF. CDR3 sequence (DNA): TGCAGCGCCCGGACAGGCGACACAGATACGCAGTATTTT.

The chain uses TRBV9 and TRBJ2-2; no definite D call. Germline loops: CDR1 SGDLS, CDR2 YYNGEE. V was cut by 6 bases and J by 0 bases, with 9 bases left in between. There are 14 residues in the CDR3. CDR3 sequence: CASKPEPNTGELFF. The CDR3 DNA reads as TGTGCCAGCAAACCCGAGCCGAACACCGGGGAGCTGTTTTTT.

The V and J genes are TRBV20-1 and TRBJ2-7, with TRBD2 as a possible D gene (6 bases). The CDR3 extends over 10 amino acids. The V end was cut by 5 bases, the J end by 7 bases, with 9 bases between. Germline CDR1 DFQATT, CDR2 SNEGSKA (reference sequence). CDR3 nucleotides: TGCAGTGCTGGGGGGTGGGAGCAGTACTTC. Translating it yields CSAGGWEQYF.

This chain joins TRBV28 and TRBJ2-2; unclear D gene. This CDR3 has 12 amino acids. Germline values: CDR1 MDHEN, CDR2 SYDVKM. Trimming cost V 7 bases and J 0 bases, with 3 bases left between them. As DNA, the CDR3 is TGTGCCAGCACCCCGAACACCGGGGAGCTGTTTTTT. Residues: CASTPNTGELFF.